The 28 T cell receptor beta chains below come from one sample, sequenced in a study of blood T cells in healthy people across ages (dated by TCRdb to between 2014 and 2016). Library construction relied on 5' RACE. Sequencing was carried out with an Illumina HiSeq 2500. A second about 7 to 11 cycle PCR used a sample-barcoded 5' primer and a J-beta primer mix. The public reads were quality trimmed at Q25 with fastp and then assembled into clones with MiXCR by TCRdb, keeping productive beta chains. Each CDR3 protein gets just one entry, which takes the most common genes and DNA from the rows behind it. The table for this sample lists hundreds of thousands of distinct CDR3 sequences; roughly 41% of them were counted only once. The ten largest clones represent around 32% of the sample. Input material: blood. All receptors come from an elderly man in good health.

This clonotype came up many times. This chain uses TRBV6-2 or TRBV6-3 with TRBJ2-2, with TRBD1 identical over 9 bases. V trimming: 7 bases; J trimming: 7 bases; junction bases outside the gene matches: 7. The length of the CDR3 is 14 residues. The germline CDR1 and CDR2 sequences are MNHEY and SVGEGT. The CDR3 sequence: CASNGQGRIGELFF. Here the CDR3 DNA reads TGTGCCAGCAACGGACAGGGGAGGATCGGGGAGCTGTTTTTT.

This rearrangement joins TRBV9 to TRBJ1-2, with 7 nucleotides matching TRBD1. There are 18 residues in the CDR3. Germline V gene sequence: CDR1 SGDLS, CDR2 YYNGEE. Germline trimming cut 0 bases from V and 4 bases from J; bases unmatched to any gene: 15. The CDR3 region has the DNA TGTGCCAGCAGCGTAGGGGGATTGGGACAGACCATCCTCTATGGCTACACCTTC. Amino acids: CASSVGGLGQTILYGYTF.

The gene calls are TRBV7-2 and TRBJ2-3, with D perhaps TRBD1 or TRBD2 (6 bases each). This CDR3 spans 15 amino acids. In germline, CDR1 is SGHTA, CDR2 FQGNSA. V was pared by 7 bases and J by 3 bases, with 17 bases between. The CDR3 sequence: CASILDGGPTDTQYF. The CDR3 nucleotides are TGTGCCAGCATCCTGGATGGGGGGCCAACAGATACGCAGTATTTT. The entire variable domain, with the rest obtained from reference TRBV7-2 and TRBJ2-3, is as follows: GAGVSQSPSNKVTEKGKDVELRCDPISGHTALYWYRQSLGQGLEFLIYFQGNSAPDKSGLPSDRFSAERTGGSVSTLTIQRTQQEDSAVYLCASILDGGPTDTQYFGPGTRLTVL.

This clonotype was counted between two and nine times. The genes are TRBV7-2 and TRBJ2-4; 12 bases map to TRBD2. V lost 1 base, J lost 13 bases, and 14 bases stayed unmatched. The CDR3 has 17 amino acids. Germline V gene sequence: CDR1 SGHTA, CDR2 FQGNSA. Here the CDR3 reads CASSLVRLAGGPVEQYF. CDR3 in DNA: TGTGCCAGCAGCTTAGTGAGGCTAGCGGGAGGGCCGGTTGAGCAGTACTTC. Variable domain in full (rest from reference TRBV7-2 and TRBJ2-4): GAGVSQSPSNKVTEKGKDVELRCDPISGHTALYWYRQSLGQGLEFLIYFQGNSAPDKSGLPSDRFSAERTGGSVSTLTIQRTQQEDSAVYLCASSLVRLAGGPVEQYFGAGTRLSVL.

Notes on this clonotype: Germline is not matched at one junction end, which may reflect a read error. The V gene is TRBV4-3, the J gene TRBJ1-1; TRBD1 might be the D (5 bases). Germline CDR1 reads LGHNA; CDR2 reads YSLEER. The CDR3 sequence is 14 residues long. In DNA form, the CDR3 reads TGCGCCAGCAGCCTACGCGGGGGGAACGCTGAAGCTTTCTTT. It encodes CASSLRGGNAEAFF.

This clonotype was detected only once. This chain links TRBV20-1 with TRBJ2-4; possibly TRBD1 or TRBD2 for D (6 bases each). Germline values: CDR1 DFQATT, CDR2 SNEGSKA (reference sequence). CDR3 length: 13 residues. CDR3 in DNA: TGCAGCTACGGGGGCAGGGAAACCAATGAGCAGTACTTC. It yields the protein CSYGGRETNEQYF.

The chain uses TRBV7-2 and TRBJ2-4; TRBD1 might be the D (5 bases). V was shortened by 1 base and J by 7 bases, with 14 bases between the two germline ends. The CDR3 runs to 15 residues. Germline CDR1 SGHTA, CDR2 FQGNSA. CDR3: CASSLVSGFKNIQYF. CDR3 sequence (DNA): TGTGCCAGCAGCTTAGTATCAGGGTTCAAGAACATTCAGTACTTC.

This clonotype was observed a few times. The V gene is TRBV20-1, the J gene TRBJ1-2; D remains unclear. V was pared by 4 bases and J by 0 bases, with 15 bases between. This CDR3 region has 15 residues. Germline values: CDR1 DFQATT, CDR2 SNEGSKA (reference sequence). The CDR3 protein is CSANHPGQSNYGYTF. The DNA of the CDR3 is TGCAGTGCTAACCATCCCGGGCAGTCTAACTATGGCTACACCTTC.

In the case of this clonotype: It may be a read error: a sequence one base away is much more abundant. The V gene is TRBV12-3 or TRBV12-4, the J gene TRBJ1-2, with no clear D. This CDR3 has 13 residues. This CDR3 reads CTSSPLSHYGYTF. The CDR3 region has the DNA TGTACCAGCAGTCCCTTAAGCCACTATGGCTACACCTTC.

J is TRBJ1-2 and V is TRBV28; TRBD1 might be the D (5 bases). CDR3 length equals 14 residues. The ends were cut back, 6 bases at V and 2 bases at J, with 13 bases in the middle. The germline gives CDR1 MDHEN, CDR2 SYDVKM. The CDR3 DNA follows: TGTGCCAGCAGCCAGGGAGGGGAAAACTATGGCTACACCTTC. As protein: CASSQGGENYGYTF.

The table lists this clonotype with a count of one. The chain carries TRBV5-1 and TRBJ1-2; possibly TRBD1 for D (5 bases). The CDR3 extends over 13 amino acids. V dropped 4 bases and J dropped 5 bases, with 12 bases sitting between them. From germline, CDR1 is SGHRS and CDR2 YFSETQ. In DNA, the CDR3 is TGCGCCAGCAGCCCAGACAGCCTTTATGGCTACACCTTC. It specifies CASSPDSLYGYTF.

This chain joins TRBV27 and TRBJ2-3; D is undetermined. CDR1 is MNHEY and CDR2 is SMNVEV in the germline V gene (reference sequence). This CDR3 spans 17 amino acids. V was shortened by 5 bases and J by 0 bases, with 18 bases between the two germline ends. CDR3 in DNA: TGTGCCAGCAGTCTCGTGCAGCGCGGATCCAGCACAGATACGCAGTATTTT. Its protein product is CASSLVQRGSSTDTQYF.

This clonotype was picked up a small number of times. The chain joins TRBV12-3 or TRBV12-4 to TRBJ2-7, with 9 bases matching TRBD1. Trimming took 2 bases from V and 3 from J; bases not matched to a gene: 5. CDR3 length: 15 residues. The CDR3: CASSLFGTGNYEQYF. For the CDR3, the DNA is TGTGCCAGCAGTTTATTCGGGACAGGGAACTACGAGCAGTACTTC.

The V gene is TRBV4-3, the J gene TRBJ2-7; no definite D call. The CDR3 runs to 13 residues. The germline V gene has CDR1 LGHNA and CDR2 YSLEER. Trimming took off 1 base at V and 3 bases at J, with 7 bases between the two ends. CDR3: CASSQAVVYEQYF. For the CDR3, the DNA is TGCGCCAGCAGCCAAGCCGTCGTCTACGAGCAGTACTTC.

The V gene is TRBV5-5, the J gene TRBJ2-3; TRBD2 agrees at 14 bases. Germline V gene data show CDR1 as SGHKS and CDR2 as YYEKEE (reference sequence). This CDR3 contains 17 residues. V shed 4 bases, J shed 5 bases, and the junction held 9 bases outside the gene matches. CDR3 in amino acids: CASSHPGLAGVLDTQYF. The CDR3 nucleotides read TGTGCCAGCAGCCATCCGGGACTAGCGGGAGTTCTAGATACGCAGTATTTT.

This clonotype was observed a few times. The V call is TRBV12-5, the J call TRBJ2-1, with 10 bases lining up with TRBD2. The germline CDR1 and CDR2 sequences are LGHNT and FRNRAP. The CDR3 covers 18 residues. Losses at the gene ends were 0 bases for V and 6 bases for J; bases not matched to a gene: 11. CDR3 amino acids: CASGLVQDLAGVSNEQFF. CDR3 nucleotide sequence: TGTGCTAGTGGTTTGGTACAGGACCTAGCGGGGGTGAGCAATGAGCAGTTCTTC.

J is TRBJ1-2 and V is TRBV4-3, with D unclear. V lost 0 bases, J lost 0 bases, and 20 bases lay in between. Per germline, CDR1 LGHNA and CDR2 YSLEER. The CDR3 consists of 19 residues. The CDR3 loop reads CASSQEDGSMWGPNYGYTF. The CDR3 region has the DNA TGCGCCAGCAGCCAAGAGGACGGGTCCATGTGGGGTCCTAACTATGGCTACACCTTC.

The rearrangement uses TRBV29-1 and TRBJ1-5, with D perhaps matching TRBD1 (5 bases). From germline, CDR1 is SQVTM and CDR2 ANQGSEA. Between the trimmed V and J ends, which lost 3 bases and 0 bases, there was a span of 27 bases. The CDR3 runs to 20 residues. Here the CDR3 reads CSVDLPLKRRGRCSNQPQHF. The CDR3 nucleotides are TGCAGCGTTGATCTCCCCCTCAAGAGGAGGGGCCGCTGTAGCAATCAGCCCCAGCATTTT.

The chain employs TRBV20-1 and TRBJ2-3, with 10 bases identical to TRBD2. The length of the CDR3 is 17 residues. The J segment lost 2 bases and the V segment lost 3 bases, leaving 11 bases of the junction unmatched. Germline CDR1 reads DFQATT; CDR2 reads SNEGSKA (reference sequence). DNA for the CDR3: TGCAGTGCTAGGGATAACAGCGGGAGGGCCTTCACAGATACGCAGTATTTT. Amino acids: CSARDNSGRAFTDTQYF.

This clonotype was detected ten times or more. The chain couples TRBV5-1 to TRBJ2-3; 9 bases agree with TRBD2. CDR3 length: 16 residues. V was pared by 0 bases and J by 4 bases, with 6 bases of the junction left unmatched. CDR1 is SGHRS and CDR2 is YFSETQ in the germline V gene. The CDR3 DNA is TGCGCCAGCAGCTTGGGACAGCGGGGGGTCGCAGATACGCAGTATTTT. This encodes CASSLGQRGVADTQYF.

CDR3 in DNA: TGCAGTGCTAGAGATCCATCACTCCGGGACCCTGGGTACTTC. Its protein is CSARDPSLRDPGYF. The V and J genes are TRBV20-1 and TRBJ2-5, with D possibly called TRBD1 or TRBD2 (5 bases each). CDR3 length: 14 residues. Germline V CDR1 and CDR2: DFQATT, SNEGSKA (reference sequence). Deletions cut 0 bases from V and 13 bases from J, with 21 bases between.

This clonotype was observed a few times. The CDR3, as DNA: TGCAGTGCTAGTTCACCCTTAGGCTACAATGAGCAGTTCTTC. Protein product: CSASSPLGYNEQFF. This rearrangement joins TRBV20-1 to TRBJ2-1; D is unclear. V dropped 3 bases and J dropped 3 bases, with 12 bases sitting between them. The germline CDR1 and CDR2 sequences are DFQATT and SNEGSKA (reference sequence). The CDR3 is made up of 14 amino acids.

This clonotype was detected ten times or more. This may stem from a read error, because a much larger clone lies one nucleotide away. The chain employs TRBV7-7 and TRBJ2-5, with D perhaps TRBD1 (5 bases). V shed 5 bases and J shed 7 bases, with 17 bases lying between them. Per the germline V gene, CDR1 is SSHAT and CDR2 is FNYEAQ (reference sequence). The length of the CDR3 is 14 residues. CDR3 bases: TGTGCCAGCAGCGTACAGCCAGGGAAGGTGACCCAGTACTTC. It encodes CASSVQPGKVTQYF.

V and J are TRBV20-1 and TRBJ1-6; D uncertain. The CDR3 totals 17 residues. Germline CDR1 DFQATT, CDR2 SNEGSKA (reference sequence). V was clipped by 0 bases and J by 0 bases, with 12 bases between them. DNA for the CDR3: TGCAGTGCTAGAGATTGGGCGGAAAGCTCCTATAATTCACCCCTCCACTTT. Amino acids: CSARDWAESSYNSPLHF.

This clonotype was observed many times. The chain carries TRBV10-3 and TRBJ2-6; 7 bases map to TRBD1. The germline gives CDR1 ENHRY, CDR2 SYGVKD. V gave up 6 bases and J gave up 2 bases; unmatched junction bases: 1. CDR3 length: 14 amino acids. The DNA of the CDR3 is TGTGCCATCAGCCAGGGGGCTGGGGCCAACGTCCTGACTTTC. This sequence encodes CAISQGAGANVLTF.

The chain combines TRBV10-1 with TRBJ2-7; no firm D call. V was shortened by 0 bases and J by 6 bases, with 15 bases between the two germline ends. The CDR3 covers 15 residues. CDR1 is WNHNN, CDR2 SYGVQD, per germline (reference sequence). The CDR3 DNA follows: TGCGCCAGCAGTGAGTCGACGATGGGGAAAGGCGAGCAGTACTTC. This gives the protein CASSESTMGKGEQYF.

The CDR3 region has the DNA TGCAGTGCTAGAGTCTCCAATAGCAATCAGCCCCAGCATTTT. Translating gives CSARVSNSNQPQHF. The J gene is TRBJ1-5, the V gene TRBV20-1, with D unresolved. V was pared by 1 base and J by 0 bases, with 7 bases between. The germline V gene encodes CDR1 DFQATT and CDR2 SNEGSKA (reference sequence). The CDR3 has 14 amino acids.

J is TRBJ2-5 and V is TRBV6-2 or TRBV6-3, with D unresolved. Germline assignment: CDR1 MNHEY and CDR2 SVGEGT. CDR3 size: 16 residues. Trimming removed 0 bases at V and 11 bases at J, with 22 bases between. CDR3 region: CASSYSGFQSKNEQYF. The CDR3 coding sequence is TGTGCCAGCAGTTACTCAGGTTTTCAGTCAAAGAATGAGCAGTACTTC.